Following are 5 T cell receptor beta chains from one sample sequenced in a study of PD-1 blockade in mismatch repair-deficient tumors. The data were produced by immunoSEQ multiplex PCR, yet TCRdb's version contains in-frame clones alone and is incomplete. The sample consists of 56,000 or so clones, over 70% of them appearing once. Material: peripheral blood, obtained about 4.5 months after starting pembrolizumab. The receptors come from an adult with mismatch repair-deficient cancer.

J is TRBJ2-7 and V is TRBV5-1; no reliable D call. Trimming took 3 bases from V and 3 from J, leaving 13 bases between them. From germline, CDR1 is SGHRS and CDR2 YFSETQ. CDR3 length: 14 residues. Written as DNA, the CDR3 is TGCGCCAGCAGCTACCTCGGAAATGGCTACGAGCAGTACTTC. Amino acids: CASSYLGNGYEQYF.

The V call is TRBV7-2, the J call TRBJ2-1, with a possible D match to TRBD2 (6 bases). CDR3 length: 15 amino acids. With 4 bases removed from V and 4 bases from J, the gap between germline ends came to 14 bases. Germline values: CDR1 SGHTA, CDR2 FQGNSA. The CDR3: CASSSRLAAYNEQFF. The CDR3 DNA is TGTGCCAGCAGCTCCAGATTAGCGGCATACAATGAGCAGTTCTTC.

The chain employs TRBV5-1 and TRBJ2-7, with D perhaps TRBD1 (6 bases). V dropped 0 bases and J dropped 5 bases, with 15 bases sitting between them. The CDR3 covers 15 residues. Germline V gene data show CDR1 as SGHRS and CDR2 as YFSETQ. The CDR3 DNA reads TGCGCCAGCAGCTTGGATTTTGGGGGCATCGACGAGCAGTACTTC. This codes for CASSLDFGGIDEQYF.

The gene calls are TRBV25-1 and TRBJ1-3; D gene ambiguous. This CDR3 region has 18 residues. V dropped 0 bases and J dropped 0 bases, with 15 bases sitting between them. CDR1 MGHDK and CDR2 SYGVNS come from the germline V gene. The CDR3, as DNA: TGTGCCAGCAGTGAATATCCCAGCAAAAGCCCCTCTGGAAACACCATATATTTT. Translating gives CASSEYPSKSPSGNTIYF.

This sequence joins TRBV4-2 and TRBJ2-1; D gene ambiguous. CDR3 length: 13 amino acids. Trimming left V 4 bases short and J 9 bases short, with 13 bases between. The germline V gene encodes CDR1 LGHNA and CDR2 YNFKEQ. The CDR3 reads CASSPAQFLEQFF. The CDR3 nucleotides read TGTGCCAGCAGCCCTGCACAGTTTCTTGAGCAGTTCTTC.